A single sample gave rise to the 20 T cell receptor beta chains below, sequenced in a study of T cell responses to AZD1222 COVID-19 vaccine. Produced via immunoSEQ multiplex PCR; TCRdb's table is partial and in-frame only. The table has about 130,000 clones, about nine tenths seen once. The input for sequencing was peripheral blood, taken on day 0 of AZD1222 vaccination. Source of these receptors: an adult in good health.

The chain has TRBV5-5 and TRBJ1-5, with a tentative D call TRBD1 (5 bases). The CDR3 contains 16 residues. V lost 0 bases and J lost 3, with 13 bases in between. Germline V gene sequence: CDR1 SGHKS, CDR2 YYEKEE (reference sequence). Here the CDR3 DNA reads TGTGCCAGCAGCTTGGGTAGGGGCGCGATCAATCAGCCCCAGCATTTT. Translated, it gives CASSLGRGAINQPQHF.

The CDR3 is CATTPDYSGNTIYF. As DNA, the CDR3 is TGTGCCACCACCCCCGACTACTCTGGAAACACCATATATTTT. The J gene is TRBJ1-3, the V gene TRBV28; D not certain. The CDR3 is 14 residues long. Trimming took off 10 bases at V and 0 bases at J, with 13 bases between the two ends. Germline lookup yields CDR1 MDHEN and CDR2 SYDVKM.

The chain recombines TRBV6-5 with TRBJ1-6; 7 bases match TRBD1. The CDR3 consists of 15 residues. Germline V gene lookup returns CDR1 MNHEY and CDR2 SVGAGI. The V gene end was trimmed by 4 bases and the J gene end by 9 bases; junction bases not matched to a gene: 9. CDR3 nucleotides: TGTGCCAGCAGTTCTCCGGGACAGCGAAGTTCACCCCTCCACTTT. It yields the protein CASSSPGQRSSPLHF.

In DNA form, the CDR3 reads TGTGCCAGCTCACCCAAGACAGAAGGCTATGGCTACACCTTC. The encoded protein is CASSPKTEGYGYTF. This chain connects TRBV18 to TRBJ1-2; D might be TRBD1 (5 bases). This CDR3 contains 14 residues. The germline gives CDR1 KGHSH, CDR2 LQKENI. V dropped 3 bases and J dropped 4 bases, with 12 bases sitting between them.

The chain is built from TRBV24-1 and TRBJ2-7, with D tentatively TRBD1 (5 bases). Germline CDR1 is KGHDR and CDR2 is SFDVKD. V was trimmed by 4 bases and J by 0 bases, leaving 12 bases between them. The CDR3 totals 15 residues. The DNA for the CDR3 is TGTGCCACCAGTGACTCCCGACAGATCTCCTACGAGCAGTACTTC. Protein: CATSDSRQISYEQYF.

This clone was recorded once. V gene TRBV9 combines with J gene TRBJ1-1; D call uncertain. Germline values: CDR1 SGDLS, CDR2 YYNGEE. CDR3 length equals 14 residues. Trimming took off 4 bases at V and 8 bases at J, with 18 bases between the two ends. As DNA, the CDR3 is TGTGCCAGCAGCCCCCGGTCAGGCCCCGGGGAAGCTTTCTTT. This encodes CASSPRSGPGEAFF.

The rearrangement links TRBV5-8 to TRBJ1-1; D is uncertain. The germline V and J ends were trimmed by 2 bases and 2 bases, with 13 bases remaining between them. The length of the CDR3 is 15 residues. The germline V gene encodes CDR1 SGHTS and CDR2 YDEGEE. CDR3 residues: CASSLSYGVNTEAFF. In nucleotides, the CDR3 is TGTGCCAGCAGCTTAAGTTACGGAGTAAACACTGAAGCTTTCTTT.

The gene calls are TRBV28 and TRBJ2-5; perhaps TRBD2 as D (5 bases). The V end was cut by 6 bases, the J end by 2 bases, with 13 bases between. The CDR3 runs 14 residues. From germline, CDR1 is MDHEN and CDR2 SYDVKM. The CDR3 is CASRRTQPQETQYF. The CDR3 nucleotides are TGTGCCAGCAGGAGGACTCAACCGCAAGAGACCCAGTACTTC.

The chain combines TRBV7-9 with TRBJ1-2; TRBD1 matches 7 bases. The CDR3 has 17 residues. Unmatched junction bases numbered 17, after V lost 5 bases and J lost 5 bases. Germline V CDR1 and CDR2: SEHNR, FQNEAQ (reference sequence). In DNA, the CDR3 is TGTGCCAGCAGCCTTCGACAGGGCAGTGCCCGAGGGTATGGCTACACCTTC. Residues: CASSLRQGSARGYGYTF.

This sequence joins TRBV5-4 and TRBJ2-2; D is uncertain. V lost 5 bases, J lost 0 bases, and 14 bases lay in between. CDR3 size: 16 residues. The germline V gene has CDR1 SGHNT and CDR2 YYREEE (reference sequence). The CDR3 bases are TGTGCCAGCAGTTCCGGTGAGCTGACGAACACCGGGGAGCTGTTTTTT. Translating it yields CASSSGELTNTGELFF.

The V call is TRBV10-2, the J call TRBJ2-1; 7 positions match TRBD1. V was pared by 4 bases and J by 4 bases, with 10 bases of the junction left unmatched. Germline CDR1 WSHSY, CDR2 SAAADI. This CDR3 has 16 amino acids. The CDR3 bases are TGCGCCAGCAGTGGGTATATGGGGACAGCTTACAATGAGCAGTTCTTC. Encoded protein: CASSGYMGTAYNEQFF.

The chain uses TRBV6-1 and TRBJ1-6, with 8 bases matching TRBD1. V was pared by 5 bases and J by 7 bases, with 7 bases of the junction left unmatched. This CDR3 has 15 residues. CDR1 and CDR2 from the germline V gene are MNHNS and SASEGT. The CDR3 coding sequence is TGTGCCAGCAGTACACCGGGACAGGCAAATTCACCCCTCCACTTT. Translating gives CASSTPGQANSPLHF.

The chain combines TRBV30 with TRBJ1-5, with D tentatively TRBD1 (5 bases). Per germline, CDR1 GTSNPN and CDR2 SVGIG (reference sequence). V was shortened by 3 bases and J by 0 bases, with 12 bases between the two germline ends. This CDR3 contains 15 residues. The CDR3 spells CAWSPLGDSNQPQHF. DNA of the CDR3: TGTGCCTGGAGCCCCCTAGGGGATAGCAATCAGCCCCAGCATTTT.

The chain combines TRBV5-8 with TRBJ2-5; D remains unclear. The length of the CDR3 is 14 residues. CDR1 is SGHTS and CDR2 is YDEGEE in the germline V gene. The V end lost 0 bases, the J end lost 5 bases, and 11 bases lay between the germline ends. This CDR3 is CASSLGAARETQYF. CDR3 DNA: TGTGCCAGCAGCTTGGGAGCCGCCCGGGAGACCCAGTACTTC. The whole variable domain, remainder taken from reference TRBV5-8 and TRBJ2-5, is EAGVTQSPTHLIKTRGQQATLRCSPISGHTSVYWYQQALGLGLQFLLWYDEGEERNRGNFPPRFSGRQFPNYSSELNVNALELEDSALYLCASSLGAARETQYFGPGTRLLVL.

Written as DNA, the CDR3 is TGCGCCAGCAGCCCGACGCTAACTAGCGGGGGTCCCTACGAGCAGTACTTC. Its protein is CASSPTLTSGGPYEQYF. The chain recombines TRBV5-1 with TRBJ2-7; 11 bases are a match to TRBD2. The CDR3 has 17 residues. In germline, CDR1 is SGHRS, CDR2 YFSETQ. The J segment lost 2 bases and the V segment lost 4 bases, leaving 11 bases of the junction unmatched.

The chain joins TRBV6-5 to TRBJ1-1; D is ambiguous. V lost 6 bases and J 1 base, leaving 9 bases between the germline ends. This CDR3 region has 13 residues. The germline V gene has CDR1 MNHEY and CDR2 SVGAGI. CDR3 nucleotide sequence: TGTGCCAGCAGCCTCACATCGAACACTGAAGCTTTCTTT. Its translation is CASSLTSNTEAFF.

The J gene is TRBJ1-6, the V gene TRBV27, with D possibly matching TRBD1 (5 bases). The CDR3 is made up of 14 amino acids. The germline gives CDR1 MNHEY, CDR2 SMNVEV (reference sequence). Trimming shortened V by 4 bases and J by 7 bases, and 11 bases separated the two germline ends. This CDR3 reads CASSSGLANSPLHF. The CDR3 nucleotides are TGTGCCAGCAGTTCGGGACTTGCAAATTCACCCCTCCACTTT.

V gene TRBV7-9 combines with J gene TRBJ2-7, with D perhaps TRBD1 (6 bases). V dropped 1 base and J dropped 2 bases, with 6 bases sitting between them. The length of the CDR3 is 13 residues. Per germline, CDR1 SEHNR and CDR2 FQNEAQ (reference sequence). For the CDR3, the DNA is TGTGCCAGCAGCTTAGGGACAGCCTACGAGCAGTACTTC. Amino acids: CASSLGTAYEQYF.

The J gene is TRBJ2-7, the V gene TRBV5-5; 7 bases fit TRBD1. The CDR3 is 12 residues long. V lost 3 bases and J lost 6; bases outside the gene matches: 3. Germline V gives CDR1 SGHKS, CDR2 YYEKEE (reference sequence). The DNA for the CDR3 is TGTGCCAGCAGCTCGACAGGGCGCGAGCAGTACTTC. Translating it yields CASSSTGREQYF.

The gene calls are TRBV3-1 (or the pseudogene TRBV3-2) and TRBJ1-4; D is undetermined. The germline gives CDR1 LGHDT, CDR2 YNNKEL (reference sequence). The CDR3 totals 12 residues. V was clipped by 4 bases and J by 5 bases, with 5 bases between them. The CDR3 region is CASSLLNEKLFF. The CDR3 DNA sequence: TGTGCCAGCAGCCTGTTGAATGAAAAACTGTTTTTT.